Shown below are 6 T cell receptor beta chains from a single sample sequenced in a study of human T cells and chemical hapten exposure. Total RNA came from unfractionated whole blood. MiXCR, run by TCRdb on the 5' RACE reads, gives a single entry per CDR3 protein. Of approximately 110,000 distinct CDR3 sequences listed, 15% to 20% are singletons. These receptors were obtained from a human donor in good health.

There are a few counts of this clonotype. The chain has TRBV30 and TRBJ2-3; 8 bases line up with TRBD2. Germline-derived CDR1 and CDR2 are GTSNPN and SVGIG (reference sequence). The J segment lost 5 bases and the V segment lost 4 bases, leaving 11 bases of the junction unmatched. The CDR3 is 15 amino acids. In nucleotides, the CDR3 is TGTGCCTGGATCCGGGGGGGCCCTCCCGAAGATACGCAGTATTTT. Translation: CAWIRGGPPEDTQYF. The full variable domain, in which reference TRBV30 and TRBJ2-3 provide the parts outside the CDR3, is SQTIHQWPATLVQPVGSPLSLECTVEGTSNPNLYWYRQAAGRGLQLLFYSVGIGQISSEVPQNLSASRPQDRQFILSSKKLLLSDSGFYLCAWIRGGPPEDTQYFGPGTRLTVL.

This clonotype has just a few counts. The chain has TRBV4-2 and TRBJ2-7; D may be TRBD1 (5 bases). The V end lost 3 bases, the J end lost 1 base, and 7 bases lay between the germline ends. Germline assignment: CDR1 LGHNA and CDR2 YNFKEQ. The CDR3 is 13 residues long. The CDR3 here is CASSHRVSYEQYF. The DNA for the CDR3 is TGTGCCAGCAGCCACAGGGTTTCCTACGAGCAGTACTTC.

This chain uses TRBV25-1 with TRBJ2-3; tentatively, D is TRBD1 (6 bases). CDR1 is MGHDK, CDR2 SYGVNS, per germline. V was clipped by 8 bases and J by 0 bases, with 12 bases between them. CDR3 length: 14 residues. The CDR3 spells CASSWGPSTDTQYF. CDR3 DNA: TGTGCCAGCTCGTGGGGGCCTAGCACAGATACGCAGTATTTT.

Only a few counts were recorded for this clonotype. V usage is TRBV11-1 and J usage is TRBJ2-7; maybe TRBD1 (5 bases). The V and J ends lost 3 bases and 5 bases respectively, with 8 bases between them. Germline CDR1 and CDR2: SGHAT and FQDESV (reference sequence). This CDR3 is built from 12 residues. CDR3: CASSLGPNEQYF. CDR3 DNA: TGTGCCAGCAGCTTGGGGCCTAACGAGCAGTACTTC.

The rearrangement links TRBV28 to TRBJ2-4, with 11 positions matching TRBD2. From germline, CDR1 is MDHEN and CDR2 SYDVKM. This CDR3 is 17 amino acids long. With 6 bases clipped from V and 5 bases from J, the junction kept 12 bases outside the gene matches. This CDR3 reads CASSPILAGGLENIQYF. The CDR3 bases are TGTGCCAGCAGCCCTATCCTAGCGGGAGGTTTAGAAAACATTCAGTACTTC.

The chain links TRBV29-1 to TRBJ1-1; D possibly corresponds to TRBD1 (5 bases). Germline CDR1 and CDR2: SQVTM and ANQGSEA. Trimming removed 3 bases at V and 10 bases at J, with 21 bases between. The CDR3 has 14 residues. The CDR3 DNA sequence: TGCAGCGTTGATGATCGTGGGGGGGGACCCGGAGCTTTCTTT. Translation gives CSVDDRGGGPGAFF.